Listed below are T cell receptor beta chains from one sample, sequenced in a study of cytomegalovirus exposure and HLA in healthy donors. Profiling relied on immunoSEQ multiplex PCR, and the TCRdb table lists in-frame clones only, not all of them. This sample yields about 140,000 clones, of which approximately 84% are seen a single time; less than 2% belongs to the top ten. Input material: PBMCs. The origin of the receptors is a middle-aged woman in good health and CMV-seronegative. CDR3s include the opening cysteine and the closing phenylalanine or tryptophan. A D gene is named only where the DNA matches it firmly. Size tells how often a clone was seen (once, few, many) or the class of an expanded clone, and some rows leave it out.

CASSQGTGDHSNQPQHF TGTGCCAGCAGCCAGGGGACAGGGGATCATAGCAATCAGCCCCAGCATTTT - TRBD1 TRBJ1-5 TRBV14
CASSIAGTSYNEQFF TGCGCCAGCTCCATAGCGGGAACCTCCTACAATGAGCAGTTCTTC - TRBD2 TRBJ2-1 TRBV4-3
CASSDRDRNDYEQYF TGTGCCAGCAGCGACCGGGACAGAAACGACTACGAGCAGTACTTC - TRBD1 TRBJ2-7 TRBV9
CASSSRGGVGELFF TGTGCCAGCAGTTCGCGAGGGGGCGTCGGGGAGCTGTTTTTT - TRBD1 TRBJ2-2 TRBV6-6
CASGAIQGTDTQYF TGTGCCAGCGGAGCTATTCAGGGGACAGATACGCAGTATTTT - - TRBJ2-3 TRBV6-5
CASSRRSGATNEKLFF TGTGCCAGCAGCCGTAGGTCGGGTGCAACTAATGAAAAACTGTTTTTT - - TRBJ1-4 TRBV7-2
CASREDGEQYF TGTGCCAGCAGGGAGGACGGCGAGCAGTACTTC - - TRBJ2-7 TRBV7-9
CASSFTSGNTEAFF TGTGCCAGCAGTTTTACGTCAGGAAACACTGAAGCTTTCTTT - - TRBJ1-1 TRBV28
CASSDRYSRSTEAFF TGTGCCAGCAGTGACAGATACAGCCGCAGCACTGAAGCTTTCTTT - - TRBJ1-1 TRBV27
CASSLNSGYEQYF TGTGCCAGCAGCCTTAATAGCGGCTACGAGCAGTACTTC - - TRBJ2-7 TRBV4-2
CASSEVSGQPFYEQYF TGTGCCAGCAGTGAAGTAAGTGGACAGCCTTTCTACGAGCAGTACTTC - - TRBJ2-7 TRBV6-1
CASSPSPGFDQPQHF TGCGCCAGCAGCCCATCCCCAGGGTTTGATCAGCCCCAGCATTTT - - TRBJ1-5 TRBV5-1
CASSLRAGETQYF TGTGCCAGCAGCCTGAGGGCCGGAGAGACCCAGTACTTC - - TRBJ2-5 TRBV5-4
CASSFGGLAGGQNIQYF TGTGCCAGCAGTTTCGGGGGGCTAGCGGGAGGGCAAAACATTCAGTACTTC - TRBD2 TRBJ2-4 TRBV28
CASSTLAATYEQYF TGTGCCAGCTCAACTCTAGCGGCCACCTACGAGCAGTACTTC - TRBD2 TRBJ2-7 TRBV18
CASSLGSLNEKLFF TGTGCCAGCAGTTTAGGGAGTCTTAATGAAAAACTGTTTTTT once - TRBJ1-4 TRBV28
CASGLIPGQGTAMFF TGTGCCAGCGGCCTGATACCGGGACAGGGGACCGCCATGTTCTTC - TRBD1 TRBJ2-1 TRBV6-5
CASSFGTVGSEQYF TGTGCCAGCAGTTTCGGGACAGTCGGCTCCGAGCAGTACTTC - TRBD1 TRBJ2-7 TRBV27
CASGTGPSRGETQYF TGCGCCAGTGGTACTGGGCCTAGCCGGGGAGAGACCCAGTACTTC - - TRBJ2-5 TRBV5-1
CASSTLDSMNTEAFF TGTGCCAGTAGTACCTTGGACAGTATGAACACTGAAGCTTTCTTT - - TRBJ1-1 TRBV19
CASSYGGGGYTF TGTGCCAGCAGTTACGGGGGAGGAGGCTACACCTTC - - TRBJ1-2 TRBV6-5
CASSLEGGLPIGEQYF TGTGCCAGCAGTCTCGAGGGGGGACTACCCATCGGCGAGCAGTACTTC - - TRBJ2-7 TRBV6-4
CASSPPGGPSYEQYF TGTGCCAGCAGCCCCCCCGGCGGGCCCTCCTACGAGCAGTACTTC - - TRBJ2-7 TRBV6-5
CASSQSGQGTGELFF TGTGCCAGCAGCCAATCGGGGCAGGGGACCGGGGAGCTGTTTTTT once - TRBJ2-2 TRBV16
CASRTGQYSNQPQHF TGTGCCAGCAGAACGGGACAGTATAGCAATCAGCCCCAGCATTTT - TRBD1 TRBJ1-5 TRBV27
CASSQVYGGDGYTF TGCGCCAGCAGCCAAGTATATGGGGGGGATGGCTACACCTTC once - TRBJ1-2 TRBV4-1
CASSYSSGQETQYF TGTGCCAGCAGTTACTCGTCCGGTCAAGAGACCCAGTACTTC - - TRBJ2-5 TRBV6-5
CASSPEPGVLYNEQFF TGTGCCAGCAGTCCTGAACCGGGGGTACTCTACAATGAGCAGTTCTTC - - TRBJ2-1 TRBV28
CASSSEAAGANVLTF TGTGCCAGCAGCTCCGAGGCGGCGGGGGCCAACGTCCTGACTTTC - - TRBJ2-6 TRBV7-9
CASSQDAQPGYTIYF TGCGCCAGCAGCCAAGATGCACAGCCCGGTTACACCATATATTTT - - TRBJ1-3 TRBV4-1
CASSLAGLAGSDEQYF TGTGCCAGCAGCTTAGCGGGACTAGCGGGATCAGACGAGCAGTACTTC once TRBD2 TRBJ2-7 TRBV7-9
CASSAGTEAFF TGTGCCAGCAGTGCGGGGACTGAAGCTTTCTTT - - TRBJ1-1 TRBV28
CASSWTGSGNTEAFF TGTGCCAGCAGCTGGACAGGGTCTGGGAACACTGAAGCTTTCTTT - TRBD1 TRBJ1-1 TRBV5-5
CASSLPGTTNTGELFF TGTGCCAGCAGCTTACCGGGGACAACGAACACCGGGGAGCTGTTTTTT - - TRBJ2-2 TRBV7-3
CASSPPPTVSYEQYF TGTGCCAGCTCACCACCCCCGACAGTATCCTACGAGCAGTACTTC - - TRBJ2-7 TRBV18
CASNPGGAFGANVLTF TGTGCCAGCAACCCAGGGGGCGCTTTTGGGGCCAACGTCCTGACTTTC - TRBD1 TRBJ2-6 TRBV28
CASSLRGSFNQPQHF TGTGCCAGCAGCTTAAGGGGGTCATTCAATCAGCCCCAGCATTTT - - TRBJ1-5 TRBV11-2
CASKGQNYEQYF TGTGCCAGCAAGGGACAGAACTACGAGCAGTACTTC - TRBD1 TRBJ2-7 TRBV28
CASSLGGTGNQPQHF TGTGCCAGCAGCTTAGGAGGCACGGGCAATCAGCCCCAGCATTTT - - TRBJ1-5 TRBV7-9
CASSGGRFDEKLFF TGTGCCAGCAGTGGAGGGAGGTTCGATGAAAAACTGTTTTTT - - TRBJ1-4 TRBV2